These 19 T cell receptor beta chains originate from one sample sequenced in a study of CD8 T cells in ankylosing spondylitis. General observations from the study: Characteristic of ankylosing spondylitis blood, it appeared, was a TCR beta motif comprising several highly homologous variants.

In TCRdb, the 5' RACE reads were re-called with MiXCR into one record per CDR3 protein. The sample carries almost 400,000 distinct CDR3 sequences, about a fifth recorded once. No antigen has been identified for these receptors. Sequencing was carried out using blood, either unsorted or a sorted T cell fraction (not recorded which). The receptors were gathered from a male donor with ankylosing spondylitis.

The V gene is TRBV14, the J gene TRBJ2-4; D ambiguous. The CDR3 runs 15 residues. From germline, CDR1 is SGHDN and CDR2 FVKESK. With 4 bases removed from V and 8 bases from J, the gap between germline ends came to 18 bases. CDR3 sequence reads: CASSLGGRLADIQYF. The CDR3 coding sequence is TGTGCCAGCAGCCTGGGCGGCAGATTGGCGGACATTCAGTACTTC.

The table lists this clonotype with a few counts. V gene TRBV16 combines with J gene TRBJ1-2, with D perhaps TRBD1 (6 bases). V lost 6 bases to trimming and J lost 8 bases, with 16 bases between them. CDR1 is KGHSY and CDR2 is FQNENV in the germline V gene. The CDR3 length is 13 residues. This CDR3 is CASRITGWRGYTF. The CDR3 DNA reads as TGTGCCAGCAGAATAACAGGGTGGAGAGGCTACACCTTC.

The rearrangement uses TRBV5-1 and TRBJ2-7, with no clear D. CDR3 length: 13 amino acids. Per the germline V gene, CDR1 is SGHRS and CDR2 is YFSETQ. Trimming removed 4 bases at V and 0 bases at J, with 8 bases between. CDR3 DNA sequence: TGCGCCAGCAGCATCGGCGACTCCTACGAGCAGTACTTC. Its translation is CASSIGDSYEQYF.

This clonotype was detected a few times. V gene TRBV25-1 combines with J gene TRBJ1-1; tentatively, D is TRBD1 (5 bases). The CDR3 sequence is 14 residues long. With 2 bases removed from V and 8 bases from J, the gap between germline ends came to 15 bases. The V gene's germline CDR1 is MGHDK and CDR2 SYGVNS. As DNA, the CDR3 is TGTGCCAGCAGTGAACACAGGTCCGGTTCGGAAGCTTTCTTT. This gives the protein CASSEHRSGSEAFF.

A few counts support this clonotype. The rearrangement uses TRBV12-3 or TRBV12-4 and TRBJ2-3, with D tentatively TRBD1 or TRBD2 (5 bases each). Trimming cost V 7 bases and J 1 base, with 18 bases left between them. CDR3 length equals 16 residues. CDR3 coding DNA: TGTGCCAGCAATCATGCTCTGGGACGGGGCACAGATACGCAGTATTTT. The encoded protein is CASNHALGRGTDTQYF.

The genes are TRBV5-1 and TRBJ1-1; D not resolved. CDR3 length: 13 residues. Trimming left V 4 bases short and J 1 base short, with 8 bases between. From germline, CDR1 is SGHRS and CDR2 YFSETQ. CDR3 DNA: TGCGCCAGCAGCAGAATTGGGAACACTGAAGCTTTCTTT. It codes for CASSRIGNTEAFF.

The V gene is TRBV6-1, the J gene TRBJ2-5; D remains ambiguous. Trimming cost V 6 bases and J 7 bases, with 15 bases left between them. Germline V gene lookup returns CDR1 MNHNS and CDR2 SASEGT. The CDR3 is made up of 13 amino acids. The CDR3 is CASREPGFGTQYF. Here the CDR3 DNA reads TGTGCCAGCAGAGAACCGGGCTTCGGGACCCAGTACTTC.

A few counts support this clonotype. The V call is TRBV6-1, the J call TRBJ2-2, with 9 bases aligning to TRBD1. The ends lost 2 bases at V and 2 bases at J; junction bases unmatched: 6. This CDR3 region has 17 residues. CDR1 is MNHNS, CDR2 SASEGT, per germline. Here the CDR3 reads CASSEIGTGRNTGELFF. The CDR3 DNA reads as TGTGCCAGCAGTGAAATAGGGACAGGGCGTAACACCGGGGAGCTGTTTTTT.

This clonotype came up a few times. V usage is TRBV20-1 and J usage is TRBJ2-3; TRBD1 aligns across 9 bases. The germline V gene encodes CDR1 DFQATT and CDR2 SNEGSKA (reference sequence). Losses at the gene ends were 5 bases for V and 3 bases for J; bases not matched to a gene: 6. This CDR3 region has 14 residues. CDR3: CSASDRGGTDTQYF. The DNA for the CDR3 is TGCAGTGCTTCGGACAGGGGCGGTACAGATACGCAGTATTTT.

This clonotype was counted a few times. The chain has TRBV6-1 and TRBJ2-1, with 7 bases identical to TRBD2. J was trimmed by 3 bases and V by 5 bases; bases with no gene match: 7. CDR3 size: 15 residues. Looked up from germline, CDR1 is MNHNS and CDR2 is SASEGT. For the CDR3, the DNA is TGTGCCAGCAGTCGCTTTGCGGGAGTCTACAATGAGCAGTTCTTC. The encoded protein is CASSRFAGVYNEQFF.

The genes are TRBV7-2 and TRBJ2-5, with D perhaps matching TRBD2 (5 bases). Germline V gene data show CDR1 as SGHTA and CDR2 as FQGNSA. The V end lost 2 bases, the J end lost 2 bases, and 12 bases lay between the germline ends. There are 15 residues in the CDR3. This chain's CDR3 is CASSLIGIKQETQYF. The CDR3 nucleotides are TGTGCCAGCAGCTTAATCGGGATCAAACAAGAGACCCAGTACTTC.

The chain recombines TRBV29-1 with TRBJ2-4, with D perhaps TRBD1 or TRBD2 (5 bases each). The CDR3 length is 12 residues. Germline V gives CDR1 SQVTM, CDR2 ANQGSEA. Trimming cost V 4 bases and J 7 bases, with 11 bases left between them. CDR3 sequence reads: CSVVPRENIQYF. In DNA, the CDR3 is TGCAGCGTTGTTCCCAGGGAGAACATTCAGTACTTC.

This rearrangement joins TRBV5-6 to TRBJ2-5; 7 bases match TRBD1. The CDR3 has 14 amino acids. Trimming took 0 bases from V and 4 from J; bases not matched to a gene: 3. Germline V lookup: CDR1 SGHDT, CDR2 YYEEEE. The CDR3 loop is CASSLVSGGETQYF. In DNA form, the CDR3 reads TGTGCCAGCAGCTTGGTATCAGGGGGAGAGACCCAGTACTTC.

The chain is built from TRBV2 and TRBJ2-5, with 8 bases matching TRBD1. The CDR3 is 13 residues long. Germline CDR1 SNHLY, CDR2 FYNNEI. The trim removed 6 bases at V and 5 bases at J, leaving 5 bases unmatched. Here the CDR3 reads CASRGRQGETQYF. CDR3 DNA sequence: TGTGCCAGCAGGGGAAGACAGGGGGAGACCCAGTACTTC.

This clonotype came up a few times. The chain joins TRBV7-2 to TRBJ1-5; 8 nucleotides line up with TRBD1. V lost 7 bases and J lost 4; bases outside the gene matches: 3. The V gene's germline CDR1 is SGHTA and CDR2 FQGNSA. The CDR3 is 13 amino acids. The CDR3 loop is CASTQGANQPQHF. The CDR3 nucleotides read TGTGCCAGCACCCAGGGGGCTAATCAGCCCCAGCATTTT.

CDR3 DNA: TGTGCCACCAGTGACGGACAGTTTCCCTACGAGCAGTACTTC. Its translation: CATSDGQFPYEQYF. This chain joins TRBV24-1 and TRBJ2-7; a weak D match, TRBD1 (6 bases). CDR3 length equals 14 residues. The V end lost 4 bases, the J end lost 2 bases, and 11 bases lay between the germline ends. Germline V gene data show CDR1 as KGHDR and CDR2 as SFDVKD.

The chain employs TRBV6-5 and TRBJ2-3; TRBD2 matches at 13 bases. This CDR3 contains 17 residues. From germline, CDR1 is MNHEY and CDR2 SVGAGI. Germline trimming cut 4 bases from V and 2 bases from J; bases unmatched to any gene: 6. The CDR3 here is CASSSPGLAGATDTQYF. In nucleotides, the CDR3 is TGTGCCAGCAGTTCCCCAGGACTAGCGGGGGCCACAGATACGCAGTATTTT.

This clonotype was observed at least ten times. The genes are TRBV5-1 and TRBJ2-1; D is possibly TRBD1 (5 bases). V was pared by 0 bases and J by 0 bases, with 10 bases between. Germline assignment: CDR1 SGHRS and CDR2 YFSETQ. This CDR3 has 16 residues. CDR3: CASSLGGLSSYNEQFF. Written as DNA, the CDR3 is TGCGCCAGCAGCTTGGGGGGCCTGAGCTCCTACAATGAGCAGTTCTTC.

V gene TRBV15 combines with J gene TRBJ1-5; the D gene is possibly TRBD1 (5 bases). Germline loops: CDR1 LNHNV, CDR2 YYDKDF (reference sequence). Deletions cut 6 bases from V and 7 bases from J, with 13 bases between. This CDR3 comprises 13 residues. The CDR3 nucleotides are TGTGCCACCAGAAGACAGTTCGGCCAGCCCCAGCATTTT. Translating it yields CATRRQFGQPQHF. Based on the CDR3 plus reference TRBV15 and TRBJ1-5, the full variable domain is DAMVIQNPRYQVTQFGKPVTLSCSQTLNHNVMYWYQQKSSQAPKLLFHYYDKDFNNEADTPDNFQSRRPNTSFCFLDIRSPGLGDTAMYLCATRRQFGQPQHFGDGTRLSIL.